Listed here are 14 T cell receptor gamma chains from one sample, sequenced in a study of gamma delta lymphoproliferative disorders and STAT genes. The receptor sequences were amplified from genomic DNA of peripheral blood mononuclear cells. With CATT, TCRdb re-called clones from the multiplex PCR reads. This repertoire shows around 2,300 gamma-chain clones, over 8% found once; its top ten account for around 60%. Sequenced sample: blood. The receptor set was obtained from a human donor with gamma-delta T-cell large granular lymphocyte leukemia.

This clone turned up a few times. DNA and listed protein disagree at residue 4, so the protein shown here was translated from the DNA. The rearrangement links TRGV2 to TRGJ1 or TRGJ2. The J gene comes from matching the DNA to germline here; TCRdb lacks it. V trimming: 9 bases; J trimming: 3 bases; junction bases outside the gene matches: 11. The CDR3 contains 13 residues. Germline assignment: CDR1 EGSNGY and CDR2 YDSYNSKV. The CDR3 protein is CATRKPAYYKKLF. In nucleotides, the CDR3 is TGTGCCACCCGCAAACCGGCTTATTATAAGAAACTCTTT.

The gene calls are TRGV4 and TRGJ1 or TRGJ2. In the absence of a J gene in TCRdb, the DNA was matched to germline to assign it here. In germline, CDR1 is EGSTGY, CDR2 YDSYTSSV. CDR3 length: 15 residues. J gave up 1 base and V 3 bases, and 9 bases lay outside the gene matches. The CDR3 nucleotides are TGTGCCACCTGGGATCAGCCCCCAAATTATTATAAGAAACTCTTT. As protein: CATWDQPPNYYKKLF.

This clone is judged medium-sized. The chain is built from TRGV10 and TRGJP1. The J gene was not available in TCRdb and was assigned here by matching the DNA to germline segments. TRGV10 is annotated as an ORF whose role is uncertain. V shed 8 bases and J 4 bases; nucleotides not matched to a gene: 14. This CDR3 has 16 residues. CDR3 region: CAAWDYREGTGWFKIF. CDR3 bases: TGTGCTGCGTGGGATTATCGGGAGGGCACTGGTTGGTTCAAGATATTT.

In its sample, this clone ranks as medium-sized (0.01 to 0.1%). The chain combines TRGV3 with TRGJ1 or TRGJ2. As TCRdb names no J gene, one was assigned here on the basis of a DNA match to germline. With 6 bases clipped from V and 7 bases from J, the junction kept 12 bases outside the gene matches. Germline V gene lookup returns CDR1 VTNTFY and CDR2 YDVSTARD (reference sequence). The length of the CDR3 is 13 residues. CDR3 bases: TGTGCCACCTGGAGCGGATTATGGTATAAGAAACTCTTT. As protein: CATWSGLWYKKLF.

Turning to this clone: It is unclear where the CDR3 begins or ends on the DNA, so no DNA is shown, and the CDR3 is as TCRdb lists it. Other DNA sequences of this sample code for an identical CDR3. Here the V gene is TRGV11, but the J gene went uncalled. TRGV11 belongs to the ORF category, with a function that is uncertain. A total of 18 residues make up the CDR3, ends included. The CDR3 reads CTTVPAGLGPKNYYKKLF.

This clone has only a few counts. The V call is TRGV8, the J call TRGJP2. TCRdb gives no J gene; it was assigned here by matching the DNA to germline. Germline V gene sequence: CDR1 VENAVY, CDR2 YDSYNSRV. The J segment lost 8 bases and the V segment lost 9 bases, leaving 6 bases of the junction unmatched. This CDR3 is 11 amino acids long. CDR3 coding DNA: TGTGCCACCGGCCCAGATTGGATCAAGACGTTT. This gives the protein CATGPDWIKTF.

This clone is labeled medium-sized (0.01 to 0.1%). No J gene was called, and the V gene is TRGV4. The V gene's germline CDR1 is EGSTGY and CDR2 YDSYTSSV. This CDR3 region has 10 residues. As DNA, the CDR3 is TGTGCCACCACCCTTCCATTGTTGCTCTTT. The encoded protein is CATTLPLLLF.

This clone qualifies as medium-sized (0.01 to 0.1%). At the DNA level, this CDR3 is encoded by other sequences in the same sample as well. The chain links TRGV2 to TRGJ1 or TRGJ2. The J gene was missing in TCRdb and was found by matching the end of the DNA to germline. The CDR3 covers 12 residues. The junction had 0 bases not matched to a gene; V was cut back by 1 base and J by 3 bases. Germline V gene data show CDR1 as EGSNGY and CDR2 as YDSYNSKV. Written as DNA, the CDR3 is TGTGCCACCTGGGACGGTTATTATAAGAAACTCTTT. This gives the protein CATWDGYYKKLF.

This clone turned up a few times. V gene TRGV4 combines with J gene TRGJ1 or TRGJ2. TCRdb leaves out the J gene; it was filled in here by matching the DNA to germline. The CDR3 covers 12 residues. CDR1 EGSTGY and CDR2 YDSYTSSV come from the germline V gene. V lost 0 bases, J lost 11 bases, and 7 bases stayed unmatched. As DNA, the CDR3 is TGTGCCACCTGGGATGGGCGGGGGGAGAAACTCTTT. This encodes CATWDGRGEKLF.

By proportion, this clone is medium-sized. This chain uses TRGV2 with TRGJ1 or TRGJ2. Since TCRdb gives no J gene, matching the DNA to germline was used here to assign it. From germline, CDR1 is EGSNGY and CDR2 YDSYNSKV. This CDR3 contains 14 residues. The V segment lost 4 bases and the J segment 1 base; nucleotides outside the gene matches: 7. The CDR3 here is CATWDETNYYKKLF. The CDR3 bases are TGTGCCACCTGGGATGAGACAAATTATTATAAGAAACTCTTT.

No V gene was called, though TRGJP2 was called as the J gene. CDR3 length equals 9 residues. The CDR3 bases are TGTGCCACCTTCTGGATCAAGACGTTT. Amino acid sequence: CATFWIKTF.

This clone is judged medium-sized (0.01 to 0.1%). Other DNA sequences from this sample encode an identical CDR3 as well. The rearrangement uses TRGV4 and TRGJ1 or TRGJ2. TCRdb records no J gene; here it was assigned by comparing the DNA to germline. The length of the CDR3 is 12 residues. In germline, CDR1 is EGSTGY, CDR2 YDSYTSSV. Losses at the gene ends were 0 bases for V and 7 bases for J; bases not matched to a gene: 3. Written as DNA, the CDR3 is TGTGCCACCTGGGATGGGCCCTATAAGAAACTCTTT. Amino acid sequence: CATWDGPYKKLF.

In its sample, this clone ranks as medium-sized. CDR3 protein: CAAWAGWGKKLF. CDR3 sequence (DNA): TGTGCTGCGTGGGCCGGATGGGGAAAGAAACTCTTT. This chain links TRGV10 with TRGJ1 or TRGJ2. Since TCRdb gives no J gene, matching the DNA to germline was used here to assign it. TRGV10 is known as an ORF, though its function is uncertain. This CDR3 is 12 amino acids long. The V and J ends lost 8 bases and 10 bases, in that order; junction bases with no gene match: 12.

The rearrangement uses TRGV3 and TRGJ1 or TRGJ2. The J gene comes from matching the DNA to germline here; TCRdb lacks it. The CDR3 sequence is 15 residues long. Germline V gives CDR1 VTNTFY, CDR2 YDVSTARD (reference sequence). The V gene end was trimmed by 4 bases and the J gene end by 4 bases; junction bases not matched to a gene: 13. The CDR3 DNA sequence: TGTGCCACCTGGGATCCAAAACCGGGCTATTATAAGAAACTCTTT. This translates into CATWDPKPGYYKKLF.